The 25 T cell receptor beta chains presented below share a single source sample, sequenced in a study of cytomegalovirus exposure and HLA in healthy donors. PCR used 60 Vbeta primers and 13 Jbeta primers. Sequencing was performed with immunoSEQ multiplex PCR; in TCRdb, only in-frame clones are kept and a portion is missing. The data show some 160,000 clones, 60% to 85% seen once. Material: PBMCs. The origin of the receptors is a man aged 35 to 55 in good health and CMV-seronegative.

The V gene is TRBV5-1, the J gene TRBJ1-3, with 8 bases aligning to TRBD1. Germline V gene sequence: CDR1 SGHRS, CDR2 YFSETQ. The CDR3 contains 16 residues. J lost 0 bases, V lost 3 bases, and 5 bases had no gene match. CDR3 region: CASSWGQEASGNTIYF. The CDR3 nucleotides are TGCGCCAGCAGCTGGGGACAGGAAGCCTCTGGAAACACCATATATTTT.

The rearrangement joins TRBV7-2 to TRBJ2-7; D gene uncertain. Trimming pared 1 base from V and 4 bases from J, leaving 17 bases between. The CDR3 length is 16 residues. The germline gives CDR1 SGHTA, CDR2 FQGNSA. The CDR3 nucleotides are TGTGCCAGCAGCTTAGGTGTCCAGGCCAACACTTACGAGCAGTACTTC. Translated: CASSLGVQANTYEQYF.

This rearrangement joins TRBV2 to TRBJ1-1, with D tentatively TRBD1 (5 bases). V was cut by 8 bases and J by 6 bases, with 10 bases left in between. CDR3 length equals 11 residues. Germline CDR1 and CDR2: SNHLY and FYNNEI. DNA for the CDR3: TGTGCCAGCGGGGGGATAGCTGAAGCTTTCTTT. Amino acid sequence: CASGGIAEAFF.

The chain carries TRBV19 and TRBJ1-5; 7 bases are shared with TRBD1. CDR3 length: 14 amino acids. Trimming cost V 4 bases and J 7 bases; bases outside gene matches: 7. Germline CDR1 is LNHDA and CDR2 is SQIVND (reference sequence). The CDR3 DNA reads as TGTGCCAGTAGTAGCCGACAGGGAAGGCAGCCCCAGCATTTT. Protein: CASSSRQGRQPQHF.

DNA for the CDR3: TGTGCCAGCAGCAGGACAGGGGGCGCGGGCAGGGAGACCCAGTACTTC. It translates to CASSRTGGAGRETQYF. The rearrangement uses TRBV5-5 and TRBJ2-5; TRBD1 agrees at 11 bases. This CDR3 is built from 16 residues. CDR1 is SGHKS, CDR2 YYEKEE, per germline (reference sequence). V shed 4 bases and J 5 bases; nucleotides not matched to a gene: 10. Using reference TRBV5-5 and TRBJ2-5 for the parts outside the CDR3, the full variable domain is DAGVTQSPTHLIKTRGQQVTLRCSPISGHKSVSWYQQVLGQGPQFIFQYYEKEERGRGNFPDRFSARQFPNYSSELNVNALLLGDSALYLCASSRTGGAGRETQYFGPGTRLLVL.

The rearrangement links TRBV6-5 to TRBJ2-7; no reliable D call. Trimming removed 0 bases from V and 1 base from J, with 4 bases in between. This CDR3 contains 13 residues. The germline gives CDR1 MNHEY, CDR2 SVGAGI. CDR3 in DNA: TGTGCCAGCAGTTACTCGGAGTCCTACGAGCAGTACTTC. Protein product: CASSYSESYEQYF.

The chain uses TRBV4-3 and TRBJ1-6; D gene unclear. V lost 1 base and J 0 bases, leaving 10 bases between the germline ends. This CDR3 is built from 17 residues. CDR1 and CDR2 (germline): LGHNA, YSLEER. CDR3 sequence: CASSQALESSYNSPLHF. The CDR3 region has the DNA TGCGCCAGCAGCCAAGCCCTTGAGAGCTCCTATAATTCACCCCTCCACTTT.

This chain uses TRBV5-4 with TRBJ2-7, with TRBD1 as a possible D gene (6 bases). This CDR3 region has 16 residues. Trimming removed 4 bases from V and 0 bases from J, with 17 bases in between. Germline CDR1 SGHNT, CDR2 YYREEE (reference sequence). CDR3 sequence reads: CASSPEGTRSSYEQYF. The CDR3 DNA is TGTGCCAGCAGCCCCGAAGGGACAAGGAGCTCCTACGAGCAGTACTTC.

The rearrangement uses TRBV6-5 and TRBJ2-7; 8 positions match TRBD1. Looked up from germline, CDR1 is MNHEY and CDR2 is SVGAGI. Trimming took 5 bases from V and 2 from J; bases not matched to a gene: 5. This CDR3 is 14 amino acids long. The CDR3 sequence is CASSLRQGTYEQYF. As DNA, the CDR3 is TGTGCCAGCAGTCTGAGACAGGGGACCTACGAGCAGTACTTC.

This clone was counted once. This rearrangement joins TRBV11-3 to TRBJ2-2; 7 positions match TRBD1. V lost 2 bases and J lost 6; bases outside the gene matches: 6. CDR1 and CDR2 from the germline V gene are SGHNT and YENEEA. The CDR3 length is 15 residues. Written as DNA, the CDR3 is TGTGCCAGCAGCTTAATGACAGGGTACCCCGGGGAGCTGTTTTTT. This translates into CASSLMTGYPGELFF.

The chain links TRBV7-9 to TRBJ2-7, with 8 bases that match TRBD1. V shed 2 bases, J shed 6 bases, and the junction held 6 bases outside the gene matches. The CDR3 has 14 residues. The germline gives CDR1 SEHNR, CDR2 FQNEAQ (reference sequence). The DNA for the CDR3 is TGTGCCAGCAGCTTAAGGGACAGGCTTGGCGAGCAGTACTTC. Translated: CASSLRDRLGEQYF.

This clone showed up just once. The CDR3 is CATSRTGIPSTGELFF. The CDR3 DNA reads TGTGCCACCAGCAGGACAGGCATTCCGAGCACCGGGGAGCTGTTTTTT. This chain uses TRBV15 with TRBJ2-2; D possibly corresponds to TRBD1 (6 bases). The germline gives CDR1 LNHNV, CDR2 YYDKDF (reference sequence). This CDR3 comprises 16 residues. The V end was cut by 3 bases, the J end by 4 bases, with 15 bases between.

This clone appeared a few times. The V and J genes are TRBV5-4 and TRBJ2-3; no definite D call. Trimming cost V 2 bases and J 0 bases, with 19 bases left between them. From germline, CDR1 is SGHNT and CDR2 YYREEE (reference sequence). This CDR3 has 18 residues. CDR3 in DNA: TGTGCCAGCAGCTTACGTTCCCCGGCAGCCGGGAGCACAGATACGCAGTATTTT. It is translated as CASSLRSPAAGSTDTQYF.

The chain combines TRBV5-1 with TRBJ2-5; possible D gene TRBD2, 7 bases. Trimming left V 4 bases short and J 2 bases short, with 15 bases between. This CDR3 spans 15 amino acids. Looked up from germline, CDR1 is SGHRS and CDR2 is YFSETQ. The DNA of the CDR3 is TGCGCCAGCAGCCTCCCTAGCGGACAGCAAGAGACCCAGTACTTC. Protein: CASSLPSGQQETQYF.

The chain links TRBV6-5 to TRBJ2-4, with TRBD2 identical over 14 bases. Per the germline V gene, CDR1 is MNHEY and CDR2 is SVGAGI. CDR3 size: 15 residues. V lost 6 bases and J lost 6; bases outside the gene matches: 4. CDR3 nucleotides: TGTGCCAGCAGGCCGACTAGCGGGGGGGCAAACATTCAGTACTTC. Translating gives CASRPTSGGANIQYF.

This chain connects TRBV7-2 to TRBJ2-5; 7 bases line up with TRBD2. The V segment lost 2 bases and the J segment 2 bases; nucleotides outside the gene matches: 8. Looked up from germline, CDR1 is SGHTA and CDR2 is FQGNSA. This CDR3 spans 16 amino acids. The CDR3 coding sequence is TGTGCCAGCAGCTTAAACCCCAGCGGGGAACAAGAGACCCAGTACTTC. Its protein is CASSLNPSGEQETQYF.

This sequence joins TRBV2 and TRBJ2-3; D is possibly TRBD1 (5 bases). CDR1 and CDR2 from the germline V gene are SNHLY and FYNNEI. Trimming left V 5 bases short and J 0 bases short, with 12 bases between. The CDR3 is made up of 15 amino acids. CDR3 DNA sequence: TGTGCCAGCAGTCCTCAGGGTGCTAGCACAGATACGCAGTATTTT. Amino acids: CASSPQGASTDTQYF.

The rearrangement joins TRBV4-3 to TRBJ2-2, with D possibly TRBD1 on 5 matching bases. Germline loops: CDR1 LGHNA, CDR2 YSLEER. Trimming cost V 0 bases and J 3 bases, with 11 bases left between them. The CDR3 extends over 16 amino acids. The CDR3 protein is CASSQDRVTDTGELFF. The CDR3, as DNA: TGCGCCAGCAGCCAAGATCGGGTGACAGACACCGGGGAGCTGTTTTTT.

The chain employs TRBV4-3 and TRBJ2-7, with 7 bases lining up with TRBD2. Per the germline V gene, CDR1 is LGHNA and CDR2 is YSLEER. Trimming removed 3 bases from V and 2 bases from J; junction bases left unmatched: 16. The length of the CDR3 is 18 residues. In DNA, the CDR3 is TGCGCCAGCAGCCAGAATTGGGTCCGCGGGAGCACCACCTACGAGCAGTACTTC. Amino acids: CASSQNWVRGSTTYEQYF.

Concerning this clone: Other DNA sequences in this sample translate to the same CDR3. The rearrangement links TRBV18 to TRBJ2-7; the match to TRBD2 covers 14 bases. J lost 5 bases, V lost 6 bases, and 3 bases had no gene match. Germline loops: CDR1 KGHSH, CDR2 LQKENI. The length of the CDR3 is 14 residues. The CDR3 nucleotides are TGTGCCAGCTCGCCGGGACTAGCGGGAGACGAGCAGTACTTC. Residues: CASSPGLAGDEQYF. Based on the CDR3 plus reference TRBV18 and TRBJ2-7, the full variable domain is NAGVMQNPRHLVRRRGQEARLRCSPMKGHSHVYWYRQLPEEGLKFMVYLQKENIIDESGMPKERFSAEFPKEGPSILRIQQVVRGDSAAYFCASSPGLAGDEQYFGPGTRLTVT.

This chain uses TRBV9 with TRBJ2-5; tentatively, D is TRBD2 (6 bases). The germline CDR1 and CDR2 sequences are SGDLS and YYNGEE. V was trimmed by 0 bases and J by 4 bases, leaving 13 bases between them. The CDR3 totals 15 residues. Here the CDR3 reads CASSVGFGRTETQYF. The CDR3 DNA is TGTGCCAGCAGCGTAGGGTTCGGGAGAACAGAGACCCAGTACTTC.

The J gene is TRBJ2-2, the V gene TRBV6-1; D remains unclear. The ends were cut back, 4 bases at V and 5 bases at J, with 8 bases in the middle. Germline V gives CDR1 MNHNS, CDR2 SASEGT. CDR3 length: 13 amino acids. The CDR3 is CASSATETGELFF. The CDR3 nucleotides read TGTGCCAGCAGTGCTACGGAGACCGGGGAGCTGTTTTTT.

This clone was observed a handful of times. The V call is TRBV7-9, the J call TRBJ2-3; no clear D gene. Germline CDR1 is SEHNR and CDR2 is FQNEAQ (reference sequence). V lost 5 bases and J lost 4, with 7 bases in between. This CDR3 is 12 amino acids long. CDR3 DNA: TGTGCCAGCAGCCAGGTTGCAGATACGCAGTATTTT. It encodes CASSQVADTQYF. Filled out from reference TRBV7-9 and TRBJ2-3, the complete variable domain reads DTGVSQNPRHKITKRGQNVTFRCDPISEHNRLYWYRQTLGQGPEFLTYFQNEAQLEKSRLLSDRFSAERPKGSFSTLEIQRTEQGDSAMYLCASSQVADTQYFGPGTRLTVL.

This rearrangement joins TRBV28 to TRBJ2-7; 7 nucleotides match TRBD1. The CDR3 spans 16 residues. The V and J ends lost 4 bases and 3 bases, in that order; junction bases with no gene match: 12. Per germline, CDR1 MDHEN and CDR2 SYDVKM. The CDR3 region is CASSSPRGRQGYEQYF. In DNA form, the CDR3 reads TGTGCCAGCAGTTCACCCCGCGGGCGACAGGGCTACGAGCAGTACTTC.

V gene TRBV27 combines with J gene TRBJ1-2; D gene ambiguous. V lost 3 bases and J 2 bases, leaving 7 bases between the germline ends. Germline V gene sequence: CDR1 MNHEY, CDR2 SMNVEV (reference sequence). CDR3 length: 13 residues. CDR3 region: CASSLGPNYGYTF. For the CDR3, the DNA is TGTGCCAGCAGTTTGGGCCCCAACTATGGCTACACCTTC.